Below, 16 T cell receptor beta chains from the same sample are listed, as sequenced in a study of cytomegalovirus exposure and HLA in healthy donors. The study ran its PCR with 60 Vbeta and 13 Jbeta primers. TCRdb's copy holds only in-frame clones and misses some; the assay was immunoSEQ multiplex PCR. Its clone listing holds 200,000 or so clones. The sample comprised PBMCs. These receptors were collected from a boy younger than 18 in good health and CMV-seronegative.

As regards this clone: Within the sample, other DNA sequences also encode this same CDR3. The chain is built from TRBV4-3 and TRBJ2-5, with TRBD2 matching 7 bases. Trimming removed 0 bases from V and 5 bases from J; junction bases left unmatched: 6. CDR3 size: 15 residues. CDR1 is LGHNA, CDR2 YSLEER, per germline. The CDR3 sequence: CASSQDGGVGETQYF. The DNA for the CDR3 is TGCGCCAGCAGCCAAGATGGGGGGGTCGGGGAGACCCAGTACTTC.

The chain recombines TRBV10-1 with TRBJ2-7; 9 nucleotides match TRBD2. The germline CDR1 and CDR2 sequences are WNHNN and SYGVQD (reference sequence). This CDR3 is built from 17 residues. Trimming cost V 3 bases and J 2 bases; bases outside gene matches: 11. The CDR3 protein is CASSDSSGASSTYEQYF. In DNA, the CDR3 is TGCGCCAGCAGTGATTCTAGCGGGGCCTCGTCAACCTACGAGCAGTACTTC.

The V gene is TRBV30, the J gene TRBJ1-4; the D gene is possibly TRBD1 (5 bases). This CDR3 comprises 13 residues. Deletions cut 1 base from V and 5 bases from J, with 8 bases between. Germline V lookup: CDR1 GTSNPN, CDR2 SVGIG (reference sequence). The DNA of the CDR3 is TGTGCCTGGAGTGAGGGGAACAATGAAAAACTGTTTTTT. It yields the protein CAWSEGNNEKLFF.

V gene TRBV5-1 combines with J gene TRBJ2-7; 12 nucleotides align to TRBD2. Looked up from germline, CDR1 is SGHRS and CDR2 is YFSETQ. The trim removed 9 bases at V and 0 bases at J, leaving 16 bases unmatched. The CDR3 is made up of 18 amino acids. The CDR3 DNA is TGCGCCACTCAACTCGGGGCTAGCGGGGGGGGAAGCTCCTACGAGCAGTACTTC. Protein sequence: CATQLGASGGGSSYEQYF. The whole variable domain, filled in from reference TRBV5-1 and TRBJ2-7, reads KAGVTQTPRYLIKTRGQQVTLSCSPISGHRSVSWYQQTPGQGLQFLFEYFSETQRNKGNFPGRFSGRQFSNSRSEMNVSTLELGDSALYLCATQLGASGGGSSYEQYFGPGTRLTVT.

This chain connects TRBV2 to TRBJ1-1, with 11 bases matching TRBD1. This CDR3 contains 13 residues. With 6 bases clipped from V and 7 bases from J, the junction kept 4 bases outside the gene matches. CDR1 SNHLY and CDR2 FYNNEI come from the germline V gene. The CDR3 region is CASRGDRGDEAFF. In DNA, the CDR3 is TGTGCCAGCAGGGGGGACAGGGGGGATGAAGCTTTCTTT. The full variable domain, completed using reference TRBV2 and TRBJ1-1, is EPEVTQTPSHQVTQMGQEVILRCVPISNHLYFYWYRQILGQKVEFLVSFYNNEISEKSEIFDDQFSVERPDGSNFTLKIRSTKLEDSAMYFCASRGDRGDEAFFGQGTRLTVV.

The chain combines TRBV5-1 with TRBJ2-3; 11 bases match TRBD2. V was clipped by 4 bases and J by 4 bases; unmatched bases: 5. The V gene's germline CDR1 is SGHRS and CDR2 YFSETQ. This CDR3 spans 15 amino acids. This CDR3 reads CASSISGGAADTQYF. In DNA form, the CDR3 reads TGCGCCAGCAGCATTAGCGGGGGGGCCGCAGATACGCAGTATTTT. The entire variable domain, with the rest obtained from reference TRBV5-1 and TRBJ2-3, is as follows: KAGVTQTPRYLIKTRGQQVTLSCSPISGHRSVSWYQQTPGQGLQFLFEYFSETQRNKGNFPGRFSGRQFSNSRSEMNVSTLELGDSALYLCASSISGGAADTQYFGPGTRLTVL.

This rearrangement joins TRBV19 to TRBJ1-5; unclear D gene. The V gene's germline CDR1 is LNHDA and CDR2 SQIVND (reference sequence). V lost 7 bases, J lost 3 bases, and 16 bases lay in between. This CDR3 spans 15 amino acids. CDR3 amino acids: CASTPVFSNNQPQHF. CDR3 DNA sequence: TGTGCCAGTACCCCGGTCTTCTCCAACAATCAGCCCCAGCATTTT. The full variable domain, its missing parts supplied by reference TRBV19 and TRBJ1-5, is DGGITQSPKYLFRKEGQNVTLSCEQNLNHDAMYWYRQDPGQGLRLIYYSQIVNDFQKGDIAEGYSVSREKKESFPLTVTSAQKNPTAFYLCASTPVFSNNQPQHFGDGTRLSIL.

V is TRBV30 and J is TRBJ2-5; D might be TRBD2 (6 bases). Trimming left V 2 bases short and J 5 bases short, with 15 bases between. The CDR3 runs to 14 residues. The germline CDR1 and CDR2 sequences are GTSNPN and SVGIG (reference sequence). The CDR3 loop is CAWSSPAGSETQYF. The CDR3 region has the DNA TGTGCCTGGAGTTCCCCGGCGGGGTCCGAGACCCAGTACTTC. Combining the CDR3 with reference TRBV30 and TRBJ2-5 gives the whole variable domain SQTIHQWPATLVQPVGSPLSLECTVEGTSNPNLYWYRQAAGRGLQLLFYSVGIGQISSEVPQNLSASRPQDRQFILSSKKLLLSDSGFYLCAWSSPAGSETQYFGPGTRLLVL.

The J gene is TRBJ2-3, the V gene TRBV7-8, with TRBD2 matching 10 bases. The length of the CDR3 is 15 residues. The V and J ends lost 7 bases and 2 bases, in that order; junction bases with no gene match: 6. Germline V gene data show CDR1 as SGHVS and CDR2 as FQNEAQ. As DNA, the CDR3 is TGTGCCAGCACCAGGACTAGCGGACCCACAGATACGCAGTATTTT. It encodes CASTRTSGPTDTQYF.

The CDR3 region is CASSWSSGGGETQYF. The CDR3 region has the DNA TGCGCCAGCAGCTGGTCTAGCGGGGGGGGAGAGACCCAGTACTTC. V gene TRBV5-1 combines with J gene TRBJ2-5; 12 nucleotides line up with TRBD2. There are 15 residues in the CDR3. The trim removed 3 bases at V and 4 bases at J, leaving 4 bases unmatched. Germline CDR1 reads SGHRS; CDR2 reads YFSETQ.

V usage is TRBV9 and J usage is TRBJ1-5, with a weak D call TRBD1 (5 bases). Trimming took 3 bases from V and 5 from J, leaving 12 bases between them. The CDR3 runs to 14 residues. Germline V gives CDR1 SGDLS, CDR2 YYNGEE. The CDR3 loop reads CASSATDSYQPQHF. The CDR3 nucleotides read TGTGCCAGCAGCGCGACAGATTCTTATCAGCCCCAGCATTTT.

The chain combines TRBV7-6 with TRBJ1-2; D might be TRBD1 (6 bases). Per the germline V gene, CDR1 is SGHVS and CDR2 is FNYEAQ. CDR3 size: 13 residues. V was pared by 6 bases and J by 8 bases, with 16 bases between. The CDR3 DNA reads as TGTGCCAGCAGTCCTACAGGGTCTGGCGGCTACACCTTC. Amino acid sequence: CASSPTGSGGYTF. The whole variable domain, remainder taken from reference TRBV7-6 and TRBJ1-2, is GAGVSQSPRYKVTKRGQDVALRCDPISGHVSLYWYRQALGQGPEFLTYFNYEAQQDKSGLPNDRFSAERPEGSISTLTIQRTEQRDSAMYRCASSPTGSGGYTFGSGTRLTVV.

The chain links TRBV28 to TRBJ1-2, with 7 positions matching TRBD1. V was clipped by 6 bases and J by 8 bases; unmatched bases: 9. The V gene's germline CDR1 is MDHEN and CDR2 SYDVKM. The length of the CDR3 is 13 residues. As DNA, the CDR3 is TGTGCCAGCAGCAGCGACAGGGTAGGCGGCTACACCTTC. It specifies CASSSDRVGGYTF.

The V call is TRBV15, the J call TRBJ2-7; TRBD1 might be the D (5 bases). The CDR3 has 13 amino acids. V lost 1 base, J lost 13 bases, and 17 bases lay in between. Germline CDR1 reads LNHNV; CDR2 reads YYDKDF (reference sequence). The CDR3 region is CATSRADAMTVYF. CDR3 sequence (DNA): TGTGCCACCAGCAGAGCTGACGCTATGACAGTCTACTTC.

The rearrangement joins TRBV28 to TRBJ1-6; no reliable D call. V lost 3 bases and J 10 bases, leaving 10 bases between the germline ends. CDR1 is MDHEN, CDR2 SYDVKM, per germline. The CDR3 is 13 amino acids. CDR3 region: CASSFQVFSPLHF. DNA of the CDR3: TGTGCCAGCAGTTTTCAGGTTTTCTCACCCCTCCACTTT.

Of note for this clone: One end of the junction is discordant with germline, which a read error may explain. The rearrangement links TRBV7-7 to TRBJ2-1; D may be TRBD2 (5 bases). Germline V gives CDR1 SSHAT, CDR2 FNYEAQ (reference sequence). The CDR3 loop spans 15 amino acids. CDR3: CASSPTRVGVDEQFF. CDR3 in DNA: TGTGCTAGCAGTCCCACTAGGGTCGGGGTCGATGAGCAGTTCTTC.